This is a list of T cell receptor beta chains from one sample in a study of beta chain features in type 1 diabetes. The table came from immunoSEQ multiplex PCR; TCRdb's copy has only in-frame clones and leaves some out. The sample lists about 160,000 clones, 7.5% to 9.5% occurring once. The sequenced material came from central memory CD4+ T cells from blood. Every receptor here comes from a woman younger than 30 with type 1 diabetes. Both conserved end residues are part of each CDR3.

>TRBV7-9
CASSKEGLANTEAFF
>TRBV7-2
CASSRDRNTIYF
>TRBV10-3
CASSYSGSQAGELFF
>TRBV4-3
CASSQDPRGMNTEAFF
>TRBV7-9
CASSTWTGFEAFF
>TRBV14
CASSQGGPGQGAKTQYF
>TRBV7-2
CASSRVRGGEQYF
>TRBV19
CASTRDNTDGYTF
>TRBV4-1
CASSQGGARNQPQHF
>TRBV16
CASSRSGGSEQYF
>TRBV28
CASRKAGKDEQFF
>TRBV7-2
CASSPTYGSQPQHF
>TRBV7-2
CASSLALSGGYGYTF
>TRBV5-1
CASSLDPQGFNEQFF
>TRBV6-6
CASSLSGQASSYEQYF
>TRBV5-1
CASSGEGEGYNEQFF
>TRBV19
CASSIGKVGGGNEQFF
>TRBV7-3
CASSLQDNEQFF
>TRBV4-3
CASSFGQGARPQHF
>TRBV7-2
CASSIAENTEAFF
>TRBV6-6
CATTGPRTDTQYF
>TRBV6-6
CASSYSPSYEQYF
>TRBV5-1
CASASTAMEGYTF
>TRBV25-1
CASSDGGAGSPLHF
>TRBV6-5
CASSLDSTYEQYF
>TRBV29-1
CSVLSGEQYF
>TRBV19
CASSLGLAGAGANVLTF
>TRBV19
CASSPTTGGTGVGETQYF
>TRBV2
CASSDLAGGYNEQFF
>TRBV29-1
CSCGSWNTEAFF
>TRBV30
CAWSGGLVSNTGELFF
>TRBV2
CASSEVGRDTQYF
>TRBV4-1
CASSQGEQGRASYEQYF
>TRBV5-1
CASSSDRVGANVLTF
>TRBV29-1
CSVEDLGAKNIQYF
>TRBV14
CASSITNSYEQYF
>TRBV9
CASSVARGEQFF
>TRBV2
CASSNRGAYGYTF
>TRBV15
CATSTAGGADTQYF
>TRBV5-4
CASRRQGGSEAFF
>TRBV5-1
CASSSPPQGGTGELFF
>TRBV27
CASSHTPTGNTEAFF
>TRBV5-4
CASSQTTRSYNEQFF
>TRBV5-6
CASSLGQGRSSPLHF
>TRBV29-1
CSVGASNTEAFF